This entry lists 9 T cell receptor beta chains sequenced from one sample in a study of cytomegalovirus exposure and HLA in healthy donors (dated by TCRdb to between 2016 and 2019). Library generation was performed with the immunoSEQ multiplex PCR assay. For the multiplex PCR, a mixture combining 60 forward primers for TCR Vbeta segments and 13 reverse primers for TCR Jbeta segments was used. TCRdb's version of the immuneACCESS table is confined to in-frame rearrangements and falls short of the full clone set. An unresolved V gene accounts for under half of the shortfall where checked; the remainder is of unknown origin. Across this sample there are a few hundred thousand clones, with approximately 80% seen only once. The ten largest clones capture roughly 7.4% of the sample. The sequenced material came from PBMCs. These receptors originate from a woman aged 60-75 years in good health and CMV-seropositive.

The chain joins TRBV10-3 to TRBJ1-4; 8 nucleotides match TRBD1. Trimming at V came to 6 bases and at J to 6 bases, leaving 6 bases not matched to a gene. Germline V lookup: CDR1 ENHRY, CDR2 SYGVKD. This CDR3 region has 14 residues. The CDR3 nucleotides are TGTGCCATCAGAGCGACAGGGGCGGATGAAAAACTGTTTTTT. Its translation is CAIRATGADEKLFF.

This clone was seen more than once but under ten times. The chain combines TRBV19 with TRBJ2-1; D might be TRBD2 (6 bases). Per germline, CDR1 LNHDA and CDR2 SQIVND (reference sequence). V lost 1 base, J lost 9 bases, and 13 bases lay in between. The CDR3 is 14 residues long. The CDR3: CASSIGGGVGEQFF. CDR3 in DNA: TGTGCCAGTAGTATAGGAGGAGGGGTCGGTGAGCAGTTCTTC.

This clone was found once. This chain links TRBV30 with TRBJ2-3, with 9 bases lining up with TRBD2. This CDR3 has 16 residues. The ends lost 3 bases at V and 1 base at J; junction bases unmatched: 8. CDR1 and CDR2 from the germline V gene are GTSNPN and SVGIG (reference sequence). CDR3 protein: CAWSRALAGRTDTQYF. CDR3 sequence (DNA): TGTGCCTGGAGCCGAGCGCTAGCGGGACGCACAGATACGCAGTATTTT.

The chain recombines TRBV18 with TRBJ2-2, with TRBD2 as a possible D gene (6 bases). In germline, CDR1 is KGHSH, CDR2 LQKENI. CDR3 length equals 16 residues. V dropped 1 base and J dropped 6 bases, with 15 bases sitting between them. The chain's CDR3 is CASSPLTSLVAGELFF. CDR3 DNA: TGTGCCAGCTCACCACTGACTAGTTTAGTCGCCGGGGAGCTGTTTTTT. The full variable domain, in which reference TRBV18 and TRBJ2-2 provide the parts outside the CDR3, is NAGVMQNPRHLVRRRGQEARLRCSPMKGHSHVYWYRQLPEEGLKFMVYLQKENIIDESGMPKERFSAEFPKEGPSILRIQQVVRGDSAAYFCASSPLTSLVAGELFFGEGSRLTVL.

The CDR3 nucleotides read TGCGCCAGCAGCGCACCGGGACTAGTCTACGAGCAGTACTTC. This encodes CASSAPGLVYEQYF. The chain couples TRBV5-1 to TRBJ2-7, with 8 bases fitting TRBD2. With V trimmed by 4 bases and J by 3 bases, 6 bases remained unmatched. Germline lookup yields CDR1 SGHRS and CDR2 YFSETQ. The CDR3 covers 14 residues.

This sequence joins TRBV5-1 and TRBJ2-7; D is uncertain. CDR1 and CDR2 from the germline V gene are SGHRS and YFSETQ. The V gene lost 5 bases and the J gene lost 2 bases, with 8 bases spanning the gap. This CDR3 region has 12 residues. CDR3 in DNA: TGCGCCAGCAGTGACGGAGCCTACGAGCAGTACTTC. Protein product: CASSDGAYEQYF.

J is TRBJ1-2 and V is TRBV15; D is ambiguous. Germline V lookup: CDR1 LNHNV, CDR2 YYDKDF (reference sequence). Between the trimmed V and J ends, which lost 1 base and 1 base, there was a span of 7 bases. This CDR3 has 14 residues. CDR3 sequence reads: CATSRVIGNYGYTF. CDR3 bases: TGTGCCACCAGCAGAGTGATCGGTAACTATGGCTACACCTTC.

The V gene is TRBV29-1, the J gene TRBJ2-1, with D possibly being TRBD2 (5 bases). Germline CDR1 reads SQVTM; CDR2 reads ANQGSEA. The ends were cut back, 4 bases at V and 0 bases at J, with 13 bases in the middle. The CDR3 is 15 amino acids. The CDR3 DNA sequence: TGCAGCGTTGGGGGTAGCGCGAGCTCCTACAATGAGCAGTTCTTC. It yields the protein CSVGGSASSYNEQFF.

The chain links TRBV7-9 to TRBJ1-2; D perhaps matches TRBD1 (6 bases). The CDR3 covers 13 residues. Trimming cost V 5 bases and J 8 bases, with 15 bases left between them. Germline lookup yields CDR1 SEHNR and CDR2 FQNEAQ (reference sequence). CDR3 residues: CASSLYTGLGYTF. Here the CDR3 DNA reads TGTGCCAGCAGCCTATACACAGGGTTAGGCTACACCTTC. Using reference TRBV7-9 and TRBJ1-2 for the parts outside the CDR3, the full variable domain is DTGVSQNPRHKITKRGQNVTFRCDPISEHNRLYWYRQTLGQGPEFLTYFQNEAQLEKSRLLSDRFSAERPKGSFSTLEIQRTEQGDSAMYLCASSLYTGLGYTFGSGTRLTVV.